A selection of T cell receptor beta chains follows, all from one sample in a study of T cell responses to AZD1222 COVID-19 vaccine. Assay: immunoSEQ multiplex PCR; the TCRdb copy retains only in-frame clones and omits some. This sample carries 95,000 to 130,000 clones, 92% of them seen once, and the ten largest clones take roughly 1.6%. The sequences come from peripheral blood, collected 28 days after the second AZD1222 dose. All receptors come from an adult who received the AZD1222 COVID-19 vaccine. Both conserved end residues are part of each CDR3. A D gene is named only where the DNA matches it firmly. For some rows the clone size is stated as once, few or many, or as a class when expanded; others skip it.

j_call d_call cdr3_length v_call clone_size cdr3_nt cdr3_aa
TRBJ1-2 . 15 TRBV4-2 . TGTGCCAGCAGCCAAGATTGGGGGAACGACTATGGCTACACCTTC CASSQDWGNDYGYTF
TRBJ2-2 TRBD1 17 TRBV5-5 . TGTGCCAGCAGCCGAATTGCAGGGGGCGCGAACACCGGGGAGCTGTTTTTT CASSRIAGGANTGELFF
TRBJ2-7 . 14 TRBV27 . TGTGCCAGCAGGCGAACGGGCGGTGTCGCCGAGCAGTACTTC CASRRTGGVAEQYF
TRBJ1-4 . 13 TRBV18 . TGTGCCAGCTCACAAACGGGGGGAGAAAAACTGTTTTTT CASSQTGGEKLFF
TRBJ2-3 . 13 TRBV11-1 . TGTGCCAGCAGCTTAGCTGGCACAGATACGCAGTATTTT CASSLAGTDTQYF
TRBJ2-3 . 14 TRBV5-1 . TGCGCCAGCAGCTTATCGGGTAACGGAGATACGCAGTATTTT CASSLSGNGDTQYF
TRBJ1-2 . 15 TRBV30 . TGTGCCTGGAGCCCTTTTTCTCCTTCTCCCTATGGCTACACCTTC CAWSPFSPSPYGYTF
TRBJ1-3 . 11 TRBV20-1 . TGCAGTGCTAGAGATGGAAACACCATATATTTT CSARDGNTIYF
TRBJ1-2 . 13 TRBV19 . TGTGCCAGTAGTATAGGCGTTTTCTATGGCTACACCTTC CASSIGVFYGYTF
TRBJ1-6 . 18 TRBV5-1 . TGCGCCAGCAGCTTGACAGGAGGACTTAGCTCCTATAATTCACCCCTCCACTTT CASSLTGGLSSYNSPLHF
TRBJ2-7 TRBD2 11 TRBV20-1 . TGCAGTGCTAGAAGCCCTAGCGGGAGGGTCTTC CSARSPSGRVF
TRBJ2-1 TRBD2 16 TRBV9 . TGTGCCAGCAGCGTAGCGGGGACTAGCTCCTACAATGAGCAGTTCTTC CASSVAGTSSYNEQFF
TRBJ1-3 . 16 TRBV7-9 . TGTGCCAGCAGCTCGACTCCGACAGGCTCTGGAAACACCATATATTTT CASSSTPTGSGNTIYF
TRBJ2-1 TRBD2 15 TRBV25-1 . TGTGCCAGCAGTGAACTAGCGGGAGAGGCGGGGGAGCAGTTCTTC CASSELAGEAGEQFF
TRBJ2-1 . 17 TRBV10-3 few TGTGCCATCAGTGTAGTTACAGCGGCTTCCTCCTACAATGAGCAGTTCTTC CAISVVTAASSYNEQFF
TRBJ2-1 . 15 TRBV2 once TGTGCCAGCAGTGACGCGGGAATCTCCTACAATGAGCAGTTCTTC CASSDAGISYNEQFF
TRBJ2-3 . 11 TRBV5-1 . TGCGCCAGCAGCTCCACAGATACGCAGTATTTT CASSSTDTQYF
TRBJ2-7 TRBD1 16 TRBV5-1 . TGCGCCAGCAGCTTAACTCCCGGGACAGGGGGCTACGAGCAGTACTTC CASSLTPGTGGYEQYF
TRBJ2-7 TRBD2 15 TRBV25-1 . TGTGCCAGCAGTGAACTCGAGCGGGGACCCGCCGAGCAGTACTTC CASSELERGPAEQYF
TRBJ1-5 . 13 TRBV3-1/TRBV3-2 . TGTGCCAGCAGCGTAGGACCCAATCAGCCCCAGCATTTT CASSVGPNQPQHF
TRBJ2-2 . 14 TRBV7-9 . TGTGCCAGCAGCTTGTTGGGGGAGGTCGGGGAGCTGTTTTTT CASSLLGEVGELFF
TRBJ1-4 . 11 TRBV29-1 few TGCAGCGTTGAAGTGGGCAGGAAACTGTTTTTT CSVEVGRKLFF
TRBJ2-3 . 18 TRBV5-1 . TGCGCCAGCAGCTTAAGGATCGGGGGACACGGAGGGACAGATACGCAGTATTTT CASSLRIGGHGGTDTQYF
TRBJ1-4 . 13 TRBV5-5 . TGTGCCAGCAGCTGGAGGGGAGATGAAAAACTGTTTTTT CASSWRGDEKLFF
TRBJ2-2 . 15 TRBV19 . TGTGCCAGTAGCGCCATTGGACATCTATCCGGGGAGCTGTTTTTT CASSAIGHLSGELFF
TRBJ1-2 . 13 TRBV28 . TGTGCCAGCAGTTTGCTCAGGGGCTATGGCTACACCTTC CASSLLRGYGYTF
TRBJ1-1 . 13 TRBV9 . TGTGCCAGCAGCGTTTTAGAGAACACTGAAGCTTTCTTT CASSVLENTEAFF
TRBJ2-7 . 11 TRBV30 . TGTGCCTGGAGTGTAGGGGCCGAGCAGTACTTC CAWSVGAEQYF
TRBJ2-7 . 12 TRBV6-1 . TGTGCCAGCAGTGAAGTGCGGAATGAGCAGTACTTC CASSEVRNEQYF
TRBJ2-2 TRBD2 18 TRBV3-1/TRBV3-2 once TGTGCCAGCAGCCAAACCTCCTTCGCGGGAGTCGGCACCGGGGAGCTGTTTTTT CASSQTSFAGVGTGELFF
TRBJ2-7 TRBD2 14 TRBV10-3 . TGTGCCGTAAGGGAGGGGACCATTCTCTACGAGCAGTACTTC CAVREGTILYEQYF
TRBJ2-1 . 15 TRBV11-2 . TGTGCCAGCAGCCTACGAGGGGGTTTGTACAATGAGCAGTTCTTC CASSLRGGLYNEQFF
TRBJ1-4 TRBD1 17 TRBV9 . TGTGCCAGCAGGATTGTCCCGGGACAGGGTTCGAATGAAAAACTGTTTTTT CASRIVPGQGSNEKLFF
TRBJ1-1 TRBD1 13 TRBV19 . TGTGCCAGTATGCCGGGACAGGGAACTGAAGCTTTCTTT CASMPGQGTEAFF
TRBJ2-5 TRBD2 17 TRBV7-8 . TGTGCCAGCAGCTTAGAACTAGCGGGAGTTGATATGGAGACCCAGTACTTC CASSLELAGVDMETQYF
TRBJ1-1 . 19 TRBV28 . TGTGCCAGCAGTTTTTCGGGCCACGCGGCAGAACTTATGAACACTGAAGCTTTCTTT CASSFSGHAAELMNTEAFF
TRBJ2-7 TRBD1 15 TRBV5-5 . TGTGCCAGCAGCCCGGTAGGACAGGGACCCTACGAGCAGTACTTC CASSPVGQGPYEQYF
TRBJ2-5 . 15 TRBV5-4 . TGTGCCAGCAGCTCTTGGGATGCTAGGGAAGTCACCCAGTACTTC CASSSWDAREVTQYF
TRBJ2-1 . 14 TRBV7-3 . TGTGCCAGCAGCCTCGAAGGGTTGTGGGGGGAGCAGTTCTTC CASSLEGLWGEQFF
TRBJ1-1 . 13 TRBV7-3 . TGTGCCAGCAGCTTAACAGCTAACACTGAAGCTTTCTTT CASSLTANTEAFF
TRBJ2-7 . 14 TRBV6-6 . TGTGCCAGCAGTTACTCTACCGGGCGACTCGAGCAGTACTTC CASSYSTGRLEQYF